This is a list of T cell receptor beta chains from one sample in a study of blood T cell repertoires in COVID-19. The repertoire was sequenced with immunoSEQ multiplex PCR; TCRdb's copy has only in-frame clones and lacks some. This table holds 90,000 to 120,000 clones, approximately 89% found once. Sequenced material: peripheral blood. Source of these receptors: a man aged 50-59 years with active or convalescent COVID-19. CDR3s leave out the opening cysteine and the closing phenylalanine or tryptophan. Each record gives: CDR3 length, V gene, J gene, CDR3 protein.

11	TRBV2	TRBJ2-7	ASREQSGYEQY
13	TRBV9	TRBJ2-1	ASSPTSGAYNEQF
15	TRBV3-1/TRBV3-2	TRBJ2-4	ASSQDERGLSGNIQY
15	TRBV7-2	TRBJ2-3	ASSLTVLAGSTDTQY
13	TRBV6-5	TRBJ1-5	ASSWTFEGHQPQH
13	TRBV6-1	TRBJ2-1	ASSEWGQTYNEQF
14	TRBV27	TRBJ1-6	ASSLQTGGRRSPLH
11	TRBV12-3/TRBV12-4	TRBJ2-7	ASSFVSVYEQY
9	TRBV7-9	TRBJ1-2	ASSRYYGYT
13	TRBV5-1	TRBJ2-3	ASSRGGQGADTQY
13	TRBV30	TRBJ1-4	AWSFGQGANEKLF
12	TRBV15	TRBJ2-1	ATSTDRGRLEQF
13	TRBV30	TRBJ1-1	AWSPPGASSAEAF
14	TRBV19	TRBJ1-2	ASSISPPRQGGGYT
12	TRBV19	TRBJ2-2	ASSKTSRTGELF
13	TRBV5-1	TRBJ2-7	ASSGKGSPLYEQY
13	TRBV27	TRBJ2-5	ASSSVNRDRETQY
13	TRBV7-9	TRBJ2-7	ASTHSGTGAYEQY
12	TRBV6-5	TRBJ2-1	ASKSASRYNEQF
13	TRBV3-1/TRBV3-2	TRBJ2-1	ASSQDGEGGDEQF
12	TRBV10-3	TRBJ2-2	AAGVGGSTGELF
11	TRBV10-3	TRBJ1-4	AIRDRSGEKLF
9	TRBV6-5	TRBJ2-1	ALGLPRWQF
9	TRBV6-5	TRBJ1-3	ASRQDRAIY
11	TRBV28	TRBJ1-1	ASSSTGYTEAF
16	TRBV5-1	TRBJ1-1	ASSLPRGQARRNTEAF
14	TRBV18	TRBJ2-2	ASSPRRYANTGELF
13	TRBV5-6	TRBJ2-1	ASSFFPADLSKGF
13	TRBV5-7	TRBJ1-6	ASSLDRDRDSPLH
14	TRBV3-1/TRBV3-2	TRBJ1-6	ASSRTASSYNSPLH
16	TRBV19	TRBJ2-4	ASSIIYRQRIAKNIQY
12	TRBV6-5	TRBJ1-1	ASSYGGREIEAF
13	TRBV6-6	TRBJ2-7	ASSYRAGLTYEQY
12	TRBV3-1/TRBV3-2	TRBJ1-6	ASSPARGNSPLH
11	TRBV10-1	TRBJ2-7	ASSESKGGEQY
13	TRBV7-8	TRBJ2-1	ASSLKTAGGFEQF
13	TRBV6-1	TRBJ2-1	ASSETSGSHNEQF
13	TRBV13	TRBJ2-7	ASSLAGGNWREQY
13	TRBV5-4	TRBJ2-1	ASSPTLLASNEQF
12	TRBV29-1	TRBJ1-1	SVEQGQGATEAF
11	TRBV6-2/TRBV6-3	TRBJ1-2	ASSTAQGGGYT
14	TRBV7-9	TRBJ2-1	ASSLETSGSTDEQF
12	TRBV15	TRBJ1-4	ATSRRETDEKLF